These T cell receptor beta chains were read from a single sample in a study of Ad26.COV2.S vaccination and SARS-CoV-2 variants. Assay used: immunoSEQ multiplex PCR; TCRdb lists only in-frame clones, some missing. The data show 200,000 to 250,000 clones, roughly 90% seen once. The sample consisted of peripheral blood, taken in a trial of Ad26.COV2.S vaccine versus placebo. Receptor source: a person between 18 and 65 years old who received the Ad26.COV2.S COVID-19 vaccine or a placebo. Each CDR3 is given with its conserved first and last residue. The order of the fields is clone size, D gene, J gene, V gene, CDR3 protein, CDR3 DNA. D genes are given only for firm matches. Size is stated for part of the rows, as once, few or many counts, or as a class when the clone is expanded.

clone_size: NA
d_call: NA
j_call: TRBJ2-7
v_call: TRBV12-3/TRBV12-4
cdr3_aa: CASSLGEPYEQYF
cdr3_nt: TGTGCCAGCAGCCTAGGGGAGCCCTACGAGCAGTACTTC

clone_size: NA
d_call: NA
j_call: TRBJ2-5
v_call: TRBV7-2
cdr3_aa: CASSLRGGETQYF
cdr3_nt: TGTGCCAGCAGCTTAAGGGGGGGAGAGACCCAGTACTTC

clone_size: NA
d_call: NA
j_call: TRBJ1-1
v_call: TRBV6-5
cdr3_aa: CASSSPAGNTEAFF
cdr3_nt: TGTGCCAGCAGTTCCCCCGCGGGGAACACTGAAGCTTTCTTT

clone_size: NA
d_call: NA
j_call: TRBJ1-1
v_call: TRBV6-2/TRBV6-3
cdr3_aa: CASSYGTNTEAFF
cdr3_nt: TGTGCCAGCAGTTACGGAACTAACACTGAAGCTTTCTTT

clone_size: NA
d_call: NA
j_call: TRBJ2-1
v_call: TRBV29-1
cdr3_aa: CSVEDGSWRQFF
cdr3_nt: TGCAGCGTTGAAGACGGCTCCTGGCGGCAGTTCTTC

clone_size: NA
d_call: NA
j_call: TRBJ2-7
v_call: TRBV7-2
cdr3_aa: CASRGGRESSYEQYF
cdr3_nt: TGTGCCAGCAGAGGGGGACGGGAAAGCTCCTACGAGCAGTACTTC

clone_size: NA
d_call: NA
j_call: TRBJ2-5
v_call: TRBV20-1
cdr3_aa: CSGYRVETQYF
cdr3_nt: TGCAGTGGCTACCGTGTCGAGACCCAGTACTTC

clone_size: few
d_call: NA
j_call: TRBJ1-1
v_call: TRBV19
cdr3_aa: CASRPDIGKTEAFF
cdr3_nt: TGTGCCAGTAGACCGGACATAGGAAAAACTGAAGCTTTCTTT

clone_size: NA
d_call: NA
j_call: TRBJ1-2
v_call: TRBV6-6
cdr3_aa: CASTPRGHYGYTF
cdr3_nt: TGTGCCAGCACCCCACGGGGTCACTATGGCTACACCTTC

clone_size: NA
d_call: NA
j_call: TRBJ1-5
v_call: TRBV28
cdr3_aa: CASTPDSSNQPQHF
cdr3_nt: TGTGCCAGCACGCCAGACAGTAGCAATCAGCCCCAGCATTTT

clone_size: NA
d_call: NA
j_call: TRBJ2-7
v_call: TRBV21-1
cdr3_aa: CASSKVVGKLSPYEQYF
cdr3_nt: TGTGCCAGCAGCAAAGTAGTGGGGAAGCTATCTCCCTACGAGCAGTACTTC

clone_size: NA
d_call: NA
j_call: TRBJ2-7
v_call: TRBV4-3
cdr3_aa: CASSQDPRARSYEQYF
cdr3_nt: TGCGCCAGCAGCCAAGATCCCCGGGCCCGGTCCTACGAGCAGTACTTC

clone_size: NA
d_call: TRBD1
j_call: TRBJ1-5
v_call: TRBV5-1
cdr3_aa: CASSIGQGDQPQHF
cdr3_nt: TGCGCCAGCAGCATAGGACAGGGGGATCAGCCCCAGCATTTT

clone_size: NA
d_call: TRBD1
j_call: TRBJ2-1
v_call: TRBV5-1
cdr3_aa: CASSPRTGIYNEQFF
cdr3_nt: TGCGCCAGCAGCCCCCGGACAGGGATTTACAATGAGCAGTTCTTC

clone_size: NA
d_call: TRBD2
j_call: TRBJ2-5
v_call: TRBV5-6
cdr3_aa: CASSFGASGAQETQYF
cdr3_nt: TGTGCCAGCAGCTTTGGTGCCAGCGGGGCCCAAGAGACCCAGTACTTC

clone_size: NA
d_call: NA
j_call: TRBJ2-1
v_call: TRBV19
cdr3_aa: CASSIEGRRGSYNEQFF
cdr3_nt: TGTGCCAGTAGTATAGAAGGGCGGAGGGGCTCCTACAATGAGCAGTTCTTC

clone_size: NA
d_call: NA
j_call: TRBJ2-3
v_call: TRBV7-2
cdr3_aa: CASSFGDTQYF
cdr3_nt: TGTGCCAGCAGCTTCGGAGATACGCAGTATTTT

clone_size: NA
d_call: NA
j_call: TRBJ2-2
v_call: TRBV19
cdr3_aa: CASSIAGQRPGELFF
cdr3_nt: TGTGCCAGTAGTATAGCCGGACAGAGACCGGGGGAGCTGTTTTTT

clone_size: NA
d_call: NA
j_call: TRBJ2-1
v_call: TRBV7-9
cdr3_aa: CASSSREKHEQFF
cdr3_nt: TGTGCCAGCAGCAGTCGTGAGAAGCATGAGCAGTTCTTC

clone_size: NA
d_call: NA
j_call: TRBJ2-2
v_call: TRBV5-1
cdr3_aa: CASMTGTGGELFF
cdr3_nt: TGCGCCAGCATGACAGGGACTGGCGGGGAGCTGTTTTTT

clone_size: NA
d_call: NA
j_call: TRBJ2-5
v_call: TRBV7-6
cdr3_aa: CASSGPRAEETQYF
cdr3_nt: TGTGCCAGCAGCGGGCCGCGAGCGGAAGAGACCCAGTACTTC

clone_size: NA
d_call: TRBD1
j_call: TRBJ1-2
v_call: TRBV5-4
cdr3_aa: CASSSDRENYGYTF
cdr3_nt: TGTGCCAGCAGCTCGGACAGGGAGAACTATGGCTACACCTTC

clone_size: NA
d_call: TRBD2
j_call: TRBJ2-3
v_call: TRBV28
cdr3_aa: CASSPHVAGEGDTQYF
cdr3_nt: TGTGCCAGCAGTCCCCACGTTGCGGGGGAGGGAGATACGCAGTATTTT

clone_size: once
d_call: NA
j_call: TRBJ1-1
v_call: TRBV5-1
cdr3_aa: CASSLAVGTAEAFF
cdr3_nt: TGCGCCAGCAGCTTGGCCGTTGGCACCGCAGAAGCTTTCTTT

clone_size: NA
d_call: TRBD1
j_call: TRBJ1-2
v_call: TRBV27
cdr3_aa: CASSLGDRAEGYTF
cdr3_nt: TGTGCCAGCAGTTTAGGGGACAGGGCGGAAGGCTACACCTTC

clone_size: NA
d_call: NA
j_call: TRBJ1-3
v_call: TRBV4-3
cdr3_aa: CASSQDQSSSGNTIYF
cdr3_nt: TGCGCCAGCAGCCAAGACCAGTCGTCCTCTGGAAACACCATATATTTT

clone_size: NA
d_call: NA
j_call: TRBJ1-2
v_call: TRBV28
cdr3_aa: CASQAGTRSGYTF
cdr3_nt: TGTGCCAGCCAGGCGGGGACACGGTCGGGCTACACCTTC

clone_size: NA
d_call: TRBD1
j_call: TRBJ1-4
v_call: TRBV27
cdr3_aa: CASSLRTGGLGNEKLFF
cdr3_nt: TGTGCCAGCAGTTTACGGACAGGGGGCCTGGGTAATGAAAAACTGTTTTTT

clone_size: once
d_call: NA
j_call: TRBJ2-7
v_call: TRBV10-3
cdr3_aa: CAISADQGGIYEQYF
cdr3_nt: TGTGCCATCAGTGCAGACCAGGGAGGCATTTACGAGCAGTACTTC

clone_size: NA
d_call: TRBD2
j_call: TRBJ2-7
v_call: TRBV6-1
cdr3_aa: CASSERSLAGVWEQYF
cdr3_nt: TGTGCCAGCAGTGAACGCTCTCTAGCGGGAGTGTGGGAGCAGTACTTC

clone_size: once
d_call: NA
j_call: TRBJ2-1
v_call: TRBV7-2
cdr3_aa: CASSLVGERGSFYNEQFF
cdr3_nt: TGTGCCAGCAGCTTAGTAGGGGAGCGCGGTTCCTTCTACAATGAGCAGTTCTTC

clone_size: NA
d_call: NA
j_call: TRBJ2-6
v_call: TRBV4-3
cdr3_aa: CASSQDPPLGISSGANVLTF
cdr3_nt: TGCGCCAGCAGCCAAGACCCTCCACTAGGGATTAGCTCTGGGGCCAACGTCCTGACTTTC

clone_size: NA
d_call: TRBD2
j_call: TRBJ2-3
v_call: TRBV2
cdr3_aa: CASSVRRGGRDTQYF
cdr3_nt: TGTGCCAGCAGTGTTAGGCGGGGGGGCCGAGATACGCAGTATTTT

clone_size: NA
d_call: NA
j_call: TRBJ2-2
v_call: TRBV6-5
cdr3_aa: CASLGGTGELFF
cdr3_nt: TGTGCCAGCCTCGGAGGCACCGGGGAGCTGTTTTTT

clone_size: NA
d_call: NA
j_call: TRBJ1-2
v_call: TRBV6-2/TRBV6-3
cdr3_aa: CASSWDARGYTF
cdr3_nt: TGTGCCAGCAGTTGGGACGCCAGAGGCTACACCTTC

clone_size: NA
d_call: NA
j_call: TRBJ1-3
v_call: TRBV19
cdr3_aa: CASSESSGNTIYF
cdr3_nt: TGTGCCAGTAGCGAAAGCTCTGGAAACACCATATATTTT

clone_size: NA
d_call: NA
j_call: TRBJ1-3
v_call: TRBV5-6
cdr3_aa: CASSATPGPSGNTIYF
cdr3_nt: TGTGCCAGCAGCGCTACTCCGGGACCCTCTGGAAACACCATATATTTT

clone_size: NA
d_call: NA
j_call: TRBJ1-2
v_call: TRBV5-1
cdr3_aa: CASSTIHRERDDGYTF
cdr3_nt: TGCGCCAGCAGCACCATTCACAGGGAGAGGGACGATGGCTACACCTTC

clone_size: NA
d_call: TRBD2
j_call: TRBJ2-7
v_call: TRBV7-2
cdr3_aa: CASSRTSGRVSRYEQYF
cdr3_nt: TGTGCCAGCAGCCGTACTAGCGGGAGAGTCAGTCGGTACGAGCAGTACTTC

clone_size: NA
d_call: NA
j_call: TRBJ2-5
v_call: TRBV7-9
cdr3_aa: CASSSTMEETQYF
cdr3_nt: TGTGCCAGCAGCTCCACCATGGAGGAGACCCAGTACTTC